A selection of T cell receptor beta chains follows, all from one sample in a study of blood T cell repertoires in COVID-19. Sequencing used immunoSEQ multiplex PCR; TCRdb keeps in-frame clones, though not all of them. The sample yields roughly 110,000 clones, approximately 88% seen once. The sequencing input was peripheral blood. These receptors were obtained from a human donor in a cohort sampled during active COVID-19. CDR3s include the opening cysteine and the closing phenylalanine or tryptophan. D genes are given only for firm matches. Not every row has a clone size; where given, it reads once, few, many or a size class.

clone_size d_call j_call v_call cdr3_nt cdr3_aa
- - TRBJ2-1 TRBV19 TGTGCCAGTAGTATAATAAGCGGAGGGGCCTCCTACAATGAGCAGTTCTTC CASSIISGGASYNEQFF
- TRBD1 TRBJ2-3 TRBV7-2 TGTGCCAGCAGCGTGACAGGGGGCAGAACCGTTGATTTT CASSVTGGRTVDF
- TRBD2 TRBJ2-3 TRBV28 TGTGCCAGCACCGATAGCGGGACGGCAGATACGCAGTATTTT CASTDSGTADTQYF
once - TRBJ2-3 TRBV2 TGTGCCAGCAGGGCCTCAGCAGATACGCAGTATTTT CASRASADTQYF
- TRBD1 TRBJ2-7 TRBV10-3 TGTGCCATCAGCGCAGGGACAGACTACGAGCAGTACTTC CAISAGTDYEQYF
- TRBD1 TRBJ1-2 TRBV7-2 TGTGCCAGCAGCGAGAGAACAGGGGGTATCGACTATGGCTACACCTTC CASSERTGGIDYGYTF
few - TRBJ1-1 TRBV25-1 TGTGCCAGCGGGCGGGGGGCCGCTGAAGCTTTCTTT CASGRGAAEAFF
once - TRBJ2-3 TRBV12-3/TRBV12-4 TGTGCCAGCAGTACCTGGACTAATAGGGTGTATTTT CASSTWTNRVYF
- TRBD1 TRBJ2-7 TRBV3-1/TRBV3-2 TGTGCCAGCAGCCAAGGTCGTTCGAGACAGGGGTTTCCCTACGAGCAGTACTTC CASSQGRSRQGFPYEQYF
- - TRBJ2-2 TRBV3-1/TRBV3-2 TGTGCCAGCAGCCAAGACGGGATCGGGGAGCTGTTTTTT CASSQDGIGELFF
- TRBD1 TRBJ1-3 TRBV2 TGTGCCAGCAGTAGGACAGGGGCTGGAAACACCATATATTTT CASSRTGAGNTIYF
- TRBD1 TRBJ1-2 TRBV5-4 TGTGCCAGCAGCACCACGGGACAGGGGGCGCGAGGCTACACCTTC CASSTTGQGARGYTF
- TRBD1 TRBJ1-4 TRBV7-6 TGTGCCAGCAGCCCCACCCGGACAGGGGGCGCAGGAGATGAAAAACTGTTTTTT CASSPTRTGGAGDEKLFF
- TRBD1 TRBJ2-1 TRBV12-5 TGTGCTAGTGGTTTGGTTGTGACAGGGGGCTACAATGAGCAGTTCTTC CASGLVVTGGYNEQFF
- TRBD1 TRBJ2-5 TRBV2 TGTGCCAGCAGTGAGACAGGGATGGTAGAGACCCAGTACTTC CASSETGMVETQYF
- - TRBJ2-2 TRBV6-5 TGTGCCAGCAGGCCCGGGTCGAACACCGGGGAGCTGTTTTTT CASRPGSNTGELFF
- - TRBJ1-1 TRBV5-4 TGTGCCAGCAGCTTGGCCGGGGGAGTGAACACTGAAGCTTTCTTT CASSLAGGVNTEAFF
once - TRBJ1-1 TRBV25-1 TGTGCCAGCAGTGGATCGGCAGGGCTGAACACTGAAGCTTTCTTT CASSGSAGLNTEAFF
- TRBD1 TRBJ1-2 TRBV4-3 TGCGCCAGCAGCCAGGGACAGGTCGTGGAAGGCTATGGCTACACCTTC CASSQGQVVEGYGYTF
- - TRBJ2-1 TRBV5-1 TGCGCCAGCAGCTTGGGTGATGCAGGGGTCCACAATGAGCAGTTCTTC CASSLGDAGVHNEQFF
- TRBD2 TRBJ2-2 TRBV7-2 TGTGCCAGCAGCTTTAAGGGACTAGGAAAGGGCACCGGGGAGCTGTTTTTT CASSFKGLGKGTGELFF
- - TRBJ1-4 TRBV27 TGTGCCAGCAGTTTACCAGGGTCTTCTGAAAAACTGTTTTTT CASSLPGSSEKLFF
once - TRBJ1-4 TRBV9 TGTGCCAGCAGCGTAGGGGGGCTGGGTAATGAAAAACTGTTTTTT CASSVGGLGNEKLFF
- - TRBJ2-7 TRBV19 TGTGCCAGTAGTATCGGCAGGGGAGCGTGGGACGAGCAGTACTTC CASSIGRGAWDEQYF
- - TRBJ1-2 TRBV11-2 TGTGCCAGCAGCCAGCGGTCCCCCCCCTATGGCTACACCTTC CASSQRSPPYGYTF
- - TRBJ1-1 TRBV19 TGTGCCAGCAAGCCGCGGGGGGGCCAAGGTGAAGCTTTCTTT CASKPRGGQGEAFF
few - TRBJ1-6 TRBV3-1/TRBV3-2 TGTGCCAGCAGCCAGGGGGGGGACGGATATAATTCACCCCTCCACTTT CASSQGGDGYNSPLHF
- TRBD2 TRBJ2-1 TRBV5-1 TGCGCCAGCAGCTTGGCCGGGGGACTAGCGGGAGGGACCAATGAGCAGTTCTTC CASSLAGGLAGGTNEQFF
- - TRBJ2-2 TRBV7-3 TGTGCCAGCAGCTCGGTAATCAACACCGGGGAGCTGTTTTTT CASSSVINTGELFF
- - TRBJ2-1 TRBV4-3 TGCGCCAGCAGGATTAGTGCTACGGTTTACAATGAGCAGTTCTTC CASRISATVYNEQFF
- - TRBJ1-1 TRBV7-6 TGTGCCAGCAGCTTAGACAAGGGGTTCAACACTGAAGCTTTCTTT CASSLDKGFNTEAFF
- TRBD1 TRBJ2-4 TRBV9 TGTGCCAGCAGCACAGGACAGGGAAACATTCAGTACTTC CASSTGQGNIQYF
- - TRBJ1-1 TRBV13 TGTGCCAGCAGCGCTTCAACAAGGGCGGGCACTGAAGCTTTCTTT CASSASTRAGTEAFF
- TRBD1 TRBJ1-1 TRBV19 TGTGCCAGTAAGGAGGGACAGGGGTTTCGGGACACTGAAGCTTTCTTT CASKEGQGFRDTEAFF
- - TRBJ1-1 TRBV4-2 TGTGCCAGCAGCCCGTTCGGAGGTCTGAACACTGAAGCTTTCTTT CASSPFGGLNTEAFF
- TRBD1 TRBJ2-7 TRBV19 TGTGCCAGTAGTATGGGACAGGGGGCCTACGAGCAGTACTTC CASSMGQGAYEQYF